These 11 T cell receptor beta chains were all obtained from the same sample, sequenced in a study of beta chain features in type 1 diabetes. For these TCRs, the target antigens are not known. Study results and caveats: All four CD4+ subsets of Type 1 diabetes patients contained TCRB CDR3s that were moderately but significantly shorter.

Expressed TCRB transcripts were sequenced because the entire RNA isolate underwent reverse transcription. Sequencing used immunoSEQ multiplex PCR; TCRdb keeps in-frame clones, though not all of them. The table shows roughly 700,000 clones, with roughly 12% occurring only once. Source material: naive CD4+ T cells from blood. The receptors come from a man between 18 and 29 years old with type 1 diabetes.

This chain joins TRBV6-5 and TRBJ1-6; D may be TRBD1 (5 bases). The V and J ends lost 4 bases and 9 bases respectively, with 19 bases between them. This CDR3 is 16 amino acids long. The germline V gene encodes CDR1 MNHEY and CDR2 SVGAGI. This chain's CDR3 is CASSLGQGGGGSPLHF. CDR3 bases: TGTGCCAGCAGTTTGGGTCAGGGAGGCGGTGGTTCACCCCTCCACTTT.

This clone has a handful of counts. The chain has TRBV7-2 and TRBJ1-5; 7 bases map to TRBD1. The V and J ends lost 8 bases and 6 bases, in that order; junction bases with no gene match: 7. This CDR3 spans 13 amino acids. CDR1 and CDR2 (germline): SGHTA, FQGNSA. CDR3 sequence (DNA): TGTGCCAGCGGGACAGTTGGCTTTCAGCCCCAGCATTTT. Amino acid sequence: CASGTVGFQPQHF.

The chain joins TRBV30 to TRBJ1-5; a weak D match, TRBD1 (5 bases). The V gene lost 2 bases and the J gene lost 7 bases, with 18 bases spanning the gap. Germline V gene lookup returns CDR1 GTSNPN and CDR2 SVGIG (reference sequence). The length of the CDR3 is 15 residues. CDR3 protein: CAWSRPGTADQPQHF. The CDR3 region has the DNA TGTGCCTGGAGTCGTCCCGGGACGGCGGACCAGCCCCAGCATTTT.

This rearrangement joins TRBV4-2 to TRBJ1-2; D unclear. CDR3 size: 13 residues. Trimming cost V 3 bases and J 7 bases, with 12 bases left between them. Per germline, CDR1 LGHNA and CDR2 YNFKEQ. The CDR3 loop reads CASSQVQQVGYTF. In DNA form, the CDR3 reads TGTGCCAGCAGCCAGGTACAACAAGTTGGCTACACCTTC.

This clone was counted between two and nine times. The chain couples TRBV5-1 to TRBJ1-6; TRBD1 matches at 7 bases. Trimming cost V 3 bases and J 10 bases; bases outside gene matches: 10. Per germline, CDR1 SGHRS and CDR2 YFSETQ. This CDR3 has 15 amino acids. The CDR3 spells CASSSPTGTESPLHF. The CDR3 DNA reads TGCGCCAGCAGCTCGCCGACAGGGACTGAATCACCCCTCCACTTT. The full variable domain, completed using reference TRBV5-1 and TRBJ1-6, is KAGVTQTPRYLIKTRGQQVTLSCSPISGHRSVSWYQQTPGQGLQFLFEYFSETQRNKGNFPGRFSGRQFSNSRSEMNVSTLELGDSALYLCASSSPTGTESPLHFGNGTRLTVT.

This clone turned up a few times. The V and J genes are TRBV7-2 and TRBJ2-4, with 9 nucleotides matching TRBD2. Germline V gene data show CDR1 as SGHTA and CDR2 as FQGNSA. Trimming removed 5 bases from V and 6 bases from J; junction bases left unmatched: 2. The CDR3 has 13 amino acids. The CDR3 coding sequence is TGTGCCAGCAGCAGACTAGCGGCAAACATTCAGTACTTC. This codes for CASSRLAANIQYF.

The genes are TRBV7-6 and TRBJ1-5; D gene unclear. The germline V gene encodes CDR1 SGHVS and CDR2 FNYEAQ. V was cut by 4 bases and J by 7 bases, with 11 bases left in between. The CDR3 contains 13 residues. CDR3 sequence reads: CASSSLGQQPQHF. The DNA for the CDR3 is TGTGCCAGCAGCTCCTTGGGTCAGCAGCCCCAGCATTTT.

This chain uses TRBV12-5 with TRBJ1-6; D unresolved. The CDR3 is 14 amino acids. Deletions cut 7 bases from V and 5 bases from J, with 12 bases between. Germline assignment: CDR1 LGHNT and CDR2 FRNRAP. CDR3 loop: CASAPDGDNSPLHF. Written as DNA, the CDR3 is TGTGCTAGTGCCCCGGACGGGGATAATTCACCCCTCCACTTT.

The rearrangement uses TRBV10-3 and TRBJ2-1; TRBD2 matches at 9 bases. The germline gives CDR1 ENHRY, CDR2 SYGVKD. The CDR3 extends over 15 amino acids. The J segment lost 3 bases and the V segment lost 3 bases, leaving 3 bases of the junction unmatched. The CDR3 loop is CAISERTSDYNEQFF. CDR3 sequence (DNA): TGTGCCATCAGTGAAAGGACTAGCGACTACAATGAGCAGTTCTTC.

This clone was counted a few times. The same CDR3 also results from other DNA sequences found in this sample. The chain has TRBV7-2 and TRBJ2-5; D might be TRBD1 (6 bases). Germline CDR1 is SGHTA and CDR2 is FQGNSA. The CDR3 totals 13 residues. The V end was cut by 1 base, the J end by 5 bases, with 8 bases between. Here the CDR3 reads CASSLGGRETQYF. The DNA of the CDR3 is TGTGCCAGCAGCTTAGGGGGGCGGGAGACCCAGTACTTC.

The rearrangement joins TRBV6-5 to TRBJ2-7, with D unresolved. Germline-derived CDR1 and CDR2 are MNHEY and SVGAGI. The length of the CDR3 is 13 residues. V was trimmed by 7 bases and J by 3 bases, leaving 13 bases between them. The CDR3 nucleotides are TGTGCCAGCAAAAGGGCAGCCTACTACGAGCAGTACTTC. It yields the protein CASKRAAYYEQYF.